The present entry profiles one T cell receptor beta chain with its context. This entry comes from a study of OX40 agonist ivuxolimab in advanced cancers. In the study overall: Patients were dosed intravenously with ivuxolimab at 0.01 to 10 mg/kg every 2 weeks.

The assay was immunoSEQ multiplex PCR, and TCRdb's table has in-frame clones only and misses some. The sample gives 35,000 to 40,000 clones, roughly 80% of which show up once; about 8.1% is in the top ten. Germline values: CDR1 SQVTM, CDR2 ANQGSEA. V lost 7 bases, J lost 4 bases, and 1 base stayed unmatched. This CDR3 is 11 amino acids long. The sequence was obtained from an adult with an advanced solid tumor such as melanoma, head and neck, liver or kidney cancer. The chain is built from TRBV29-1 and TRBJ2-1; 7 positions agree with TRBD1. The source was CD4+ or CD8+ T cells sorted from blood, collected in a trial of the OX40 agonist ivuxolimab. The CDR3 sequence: CSGTGYNEQFF. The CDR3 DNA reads TGCAGCGGGACAGGTTACAATGAGCAGTTCTTC.